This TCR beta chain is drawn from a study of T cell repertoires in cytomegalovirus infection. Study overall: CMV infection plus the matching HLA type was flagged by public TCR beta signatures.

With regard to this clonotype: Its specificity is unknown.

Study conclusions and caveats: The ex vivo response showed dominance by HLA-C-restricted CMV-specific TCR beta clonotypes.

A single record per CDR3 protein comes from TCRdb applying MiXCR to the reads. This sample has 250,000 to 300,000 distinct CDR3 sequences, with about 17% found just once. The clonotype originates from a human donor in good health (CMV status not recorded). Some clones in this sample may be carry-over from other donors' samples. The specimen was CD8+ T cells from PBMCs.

The chain's CDR3 is CASSIIPGEETQYF. In nucleotides, the CDR3 is TGTGCCAGTAGTATAATCCCGGGGGAAGAGACCCAGTACTTC. The rearrangement uses TRBV19 and TRBJ2-5; perhaps TRBD2 as D (6 bases). The V gene's germline CDR1 is LNHDA and CDR2 SQIVND (reference sequence). V dropped 2 bases and J dropped 3 bases, with 10 bases sitting between them. There are 14 residues in the CDR3.